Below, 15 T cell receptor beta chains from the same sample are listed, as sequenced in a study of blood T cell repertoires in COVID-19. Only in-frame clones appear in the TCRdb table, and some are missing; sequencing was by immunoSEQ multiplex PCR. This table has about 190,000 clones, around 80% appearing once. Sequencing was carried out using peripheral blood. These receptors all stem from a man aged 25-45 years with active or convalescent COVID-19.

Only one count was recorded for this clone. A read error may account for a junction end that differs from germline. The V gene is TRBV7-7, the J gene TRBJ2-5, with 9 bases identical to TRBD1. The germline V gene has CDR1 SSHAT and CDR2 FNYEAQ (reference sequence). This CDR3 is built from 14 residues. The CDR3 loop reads CASSSTGGAETQYF. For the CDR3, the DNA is TGTGCTAGCAGCTCAACAGGGGGCGCGGAGACCCAGTACTTC.

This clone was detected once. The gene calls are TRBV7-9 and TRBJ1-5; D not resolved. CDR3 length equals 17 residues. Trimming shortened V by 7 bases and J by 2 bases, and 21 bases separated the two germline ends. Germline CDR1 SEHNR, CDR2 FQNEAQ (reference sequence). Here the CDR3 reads CASIADRRFRGNQPQHF. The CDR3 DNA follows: TGTGCCAGCATCGCCGATCGCCGGTTCCGGGGCAATCAGCCCCAGCATTTT.

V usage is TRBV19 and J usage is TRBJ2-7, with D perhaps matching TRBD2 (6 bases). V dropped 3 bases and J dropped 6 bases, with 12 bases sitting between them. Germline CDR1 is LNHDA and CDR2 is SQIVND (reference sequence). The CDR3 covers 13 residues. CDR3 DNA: TGTGCCAGTAGTATGACGGCCGGGGGCGAGCAGTACGTC. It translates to CASSMTAGGEQYV.

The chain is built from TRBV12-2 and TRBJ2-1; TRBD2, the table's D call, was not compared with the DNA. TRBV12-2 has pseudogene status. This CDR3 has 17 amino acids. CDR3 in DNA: TGTGCAAGTCGCTCCTTACCCAGCGGGCGGCACTACAATGAGCAGTTCTTC. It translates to CASRSLPSGRHYNEQFF.

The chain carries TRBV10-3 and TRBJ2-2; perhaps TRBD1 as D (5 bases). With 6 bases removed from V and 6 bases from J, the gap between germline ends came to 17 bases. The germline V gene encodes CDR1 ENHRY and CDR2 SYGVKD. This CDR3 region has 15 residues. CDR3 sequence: CAIRPDRGIPGELFF. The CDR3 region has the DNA TGTGCCATCAGGCCTGATAGGGGTATCCCCGGGGAGCTGTTTTTT.

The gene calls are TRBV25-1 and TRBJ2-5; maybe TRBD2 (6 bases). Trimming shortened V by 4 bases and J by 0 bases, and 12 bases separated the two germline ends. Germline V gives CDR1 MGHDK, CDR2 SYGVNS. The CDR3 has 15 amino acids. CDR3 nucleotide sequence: TGTGCCAGCAGTGTCGGCGGGGCGTACCAAGAGACCCAGTACTTC. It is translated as CASSVGGAYQETQYF.

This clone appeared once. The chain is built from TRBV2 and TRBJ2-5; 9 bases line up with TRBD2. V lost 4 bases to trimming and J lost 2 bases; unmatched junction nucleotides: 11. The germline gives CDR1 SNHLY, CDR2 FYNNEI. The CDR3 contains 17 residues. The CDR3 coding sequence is TGTGCCAGCAGTGCGCCGAGGCTAGCGGGGCCTCAAGAGACCCAGTACTTC. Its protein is CASSAPRLAGPQETQYF.

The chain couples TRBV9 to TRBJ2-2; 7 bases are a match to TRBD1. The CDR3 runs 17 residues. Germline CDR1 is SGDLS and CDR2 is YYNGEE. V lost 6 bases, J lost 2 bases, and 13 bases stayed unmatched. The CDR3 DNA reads TGTGCCAGCACTCAGGGGGTCTCTCAGATAAACACCGGGGAGCTGTTTTTT. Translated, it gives CASTQGVSQINTGELFF.

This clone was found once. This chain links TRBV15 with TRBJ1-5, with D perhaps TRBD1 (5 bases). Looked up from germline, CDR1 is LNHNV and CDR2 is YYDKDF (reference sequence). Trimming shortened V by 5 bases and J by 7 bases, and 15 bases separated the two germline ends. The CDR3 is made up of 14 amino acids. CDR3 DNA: TGTGCCACCAGCTACTGGGGGGAGTCCCAGCCCCAGCATTTT. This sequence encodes CATSYWGESQPQHF.

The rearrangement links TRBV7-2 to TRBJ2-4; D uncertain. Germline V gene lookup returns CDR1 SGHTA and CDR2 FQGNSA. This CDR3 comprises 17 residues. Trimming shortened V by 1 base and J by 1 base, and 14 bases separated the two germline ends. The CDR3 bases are TGTGCCAGCAGCTTAGTACTCTCCTCACCGGCCAAAAACATTCAGTACTTC. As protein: CASSLVLSSPAKNIQYF.

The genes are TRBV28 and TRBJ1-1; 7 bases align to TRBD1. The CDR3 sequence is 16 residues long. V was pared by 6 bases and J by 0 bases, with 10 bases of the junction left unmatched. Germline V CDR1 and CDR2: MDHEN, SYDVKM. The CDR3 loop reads CASRNDRVSMNTEAFF. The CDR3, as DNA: TGTGCCAGCAGGAACGACAGGGTTTCTATGAACACTGAAGCTTTCTTT.

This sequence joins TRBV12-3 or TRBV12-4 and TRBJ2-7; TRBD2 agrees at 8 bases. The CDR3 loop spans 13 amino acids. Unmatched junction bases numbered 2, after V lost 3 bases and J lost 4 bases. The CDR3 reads CASSLQRGYEQYF. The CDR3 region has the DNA TGTGCCAGCAGTTTGCAGCGGGGGTACGAGCAGTACTTC.

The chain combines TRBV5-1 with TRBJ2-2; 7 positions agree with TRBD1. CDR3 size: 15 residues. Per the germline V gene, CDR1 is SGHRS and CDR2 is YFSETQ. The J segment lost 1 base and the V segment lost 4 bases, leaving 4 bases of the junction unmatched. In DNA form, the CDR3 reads TGCGCCAGCAGCCCGGGACAGAAGAACACCGGGGAGCTGTTTTTT. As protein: CASSPGQKNTGELFF.

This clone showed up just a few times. The CDR3 spells CASKSPGTGAEQYF. The CDR3 DNA reads as TGTGCCAGCAAGAGTCCCGGGACAGGGGCCGAGCAGTACTTC. This chain links TRBV2 with TRBJ2-7; 10 bases match TRBD1. V dropped 7 bases and J dropped 6; count of bases not matched to a gene: 9. The CDR3 is made up of 14 amino acids. In germline, CDR1 is SNHLY, CDR2 FYNNEI.

The CDR3 coding sequence is TGTGCCAGCAGCTTTAACAGGGGGCGCACAGATACGCAGTATTTT. It specifies CASSFNRGRTDTQYF. This chain links TRBV7-8 with TRBJ2-3; the match to TRBD1 covers 9 bases. Germline assignment: CDR1 SGHVS and CDR2 FQNEAQ. The CDR3 extends over 15 amino acids. After removal of 3 bases from V and 1 base from J, the junction contained 2 bases not matched to a gene.